This TCR beta chain was obtained from a study of blood T cell repertoires in COVID-19. Study overall: Spain, Italy and the United States supplied samples that represented acute and convalescent COVID-19. Sample material is recorded as cDNA or gDNA derived from T cells, B-cell-depleted T cells, or PBMCs.

V shed 6 bases, J shed 2 bases, and the junction held 10 bases outside the gene matches. The CDR3 contains 16 residues. The germline gives CDR1 KGHSH, CDR2 LQKENI. Methods used by the authors: From reference gene primer amplification, estimates of nucleated cell counts were derived. Generated by immunoSEQ multiplex PCR, the TCRdb table keeps only in-frame clones and is missing some. Clone size and V and J calls were adopted from that table, with D and trimming inferred from the DNA. Seen here are more than 100,000 clones, over 70% observed once, and the top ten hold more than 25%. This clone showed up just a few times.

Sequenced input: peripheral blood. The rearrangement uses TRBV18 and TRBJ1-3, with 7 bases fitting TRBD1. This clonotype was obtained from an older woman with acute or convalescent COVID-19. CDR3 nucleotide sequence: TGTGCCAGCTCCCCTCCTCAGGGGGAGCCTGGAAACACCATATATTTT. Its protein product is CASSPPQGEPGNTIYF.